This record covers a single T cell receptor beta chain. Original processing notes: Amplification with reference gene primers provided the estimates of nucleated cell counts. Sequencing used immunoSEQ multiplex PCR; TCRdb keeps in-frame clones, though not all of them. V, J and clone size are those of that table, while D and trimming were read from the DNA. The sample has about 94,000 clones, more than 75% seen once; the top ten hold 4.9%. This specimen comes from a study of blood T cell repertoires in COVID-19. The TCR originated in an elderly woman with acute or convalescent COVID-19. The sample was peripheral blood.

CDR3 sequence (DNA): TGTGCCAGCAGCTCCTCAGGAGGGGCTGGTTACACCGGGGAGCTGTTTTTT. Translating it yields CASSSSGGAGYTGELFF. The chain couples TRBV9 to TRBJ2-2; D might be TRBD2 (6 bases). Germline lookup yields CDR1 SGDLS and CDR2 YYNGEE. V was pared by 4 bases and J by 3 bases, with 19 bases between. CDR3 length: 17 residues.